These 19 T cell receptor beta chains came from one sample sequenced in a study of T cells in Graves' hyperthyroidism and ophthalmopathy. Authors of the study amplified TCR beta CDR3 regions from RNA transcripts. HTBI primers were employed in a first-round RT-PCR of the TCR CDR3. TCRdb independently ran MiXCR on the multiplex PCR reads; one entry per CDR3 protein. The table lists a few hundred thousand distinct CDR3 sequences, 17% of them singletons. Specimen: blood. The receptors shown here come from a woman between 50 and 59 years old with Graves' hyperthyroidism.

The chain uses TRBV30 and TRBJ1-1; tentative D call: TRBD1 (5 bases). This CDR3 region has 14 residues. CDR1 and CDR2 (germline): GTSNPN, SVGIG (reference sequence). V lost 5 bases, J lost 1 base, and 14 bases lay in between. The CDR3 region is CAWDTGLANTEAFF. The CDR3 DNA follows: TGTGCCTGGGACACAGGTTTGGCGAACACTGAAGCTTTCTTT.

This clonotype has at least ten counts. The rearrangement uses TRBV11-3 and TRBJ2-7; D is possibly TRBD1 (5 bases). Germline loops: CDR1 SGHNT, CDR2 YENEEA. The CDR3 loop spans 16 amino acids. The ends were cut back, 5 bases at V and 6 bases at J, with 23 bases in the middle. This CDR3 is CASSPNPVSGKREQYF. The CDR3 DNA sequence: TGTGCCAGCAGCCCCAACCCGGTTTCAGGGAAACGCGAGCAGTACTTC.

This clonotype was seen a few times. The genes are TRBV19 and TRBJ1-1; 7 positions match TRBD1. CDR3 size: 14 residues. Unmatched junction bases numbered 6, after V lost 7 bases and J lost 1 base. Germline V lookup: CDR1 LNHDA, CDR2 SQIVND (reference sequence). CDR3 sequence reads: CASNEGQPNTEAFF. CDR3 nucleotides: TGTGCCAGTAATGAGGGACAGCCGAACACTGAAGCTTTCTTT. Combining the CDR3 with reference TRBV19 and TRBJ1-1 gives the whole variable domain DGGITQSPKYLFRKEGQNVTLSCEQNLNHDAMYWYRQDPGQGLRLIYYSQIVNDFQKGDIAEGYSVSREKKESFPLTVTSAQKNPTAFYLCASNEGQPNTEAFFGQGTRLTVV.

In DNA form, the CDR3 reads TGTGCCAGCAGCTTAACATCCGACCACACCGGGGAGCTGTTTTTT. Translated, it gives CASSLTSDHTGELFF. The chain is built from TRBV7-3 and TRBJ2-2; D ambiguous. This CDR3 comprises 15 residues. CDR1 SGHTA and CDR2 FQGTGA come from the germline V gene. The germline V and J ends were trimmed by 0 bases and 3 bases, with 8 bases remaining between them.

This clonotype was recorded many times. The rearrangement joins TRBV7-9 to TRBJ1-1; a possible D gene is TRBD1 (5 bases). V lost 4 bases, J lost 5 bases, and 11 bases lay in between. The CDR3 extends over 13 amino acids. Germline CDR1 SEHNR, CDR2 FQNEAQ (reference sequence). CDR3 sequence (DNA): TGTGCCAGCAGCTGGGGGGGGATGACTGAAGCTTTCTTT. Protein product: CASSWGGMTEAFF. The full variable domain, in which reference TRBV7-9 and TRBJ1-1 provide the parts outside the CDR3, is DTGVSQNPRHKITKRGQNVTFRCDPISEHNRLYWYRQTLGQGPEFLTYFQNEAQLEKSRLLSDRFSAERPKGSFSTLEIQRTEQGDSAMYLCASSWGGMTEAFFGQGTRLTVV.

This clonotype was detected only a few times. CDR3 nucleotide sequence: TGCGCCAGCAGCCCACTCTGGGGGGTATATCAAAACATTCAGTACTTC. Encoded protein: CASSPLWGVYQNIQYF. The chain uses TRBV5-1 and TRBJ2-4; D may be TRBD2 (6 bases). The germline V and J ends were trimmed by 4 bases and 5 bases, with 19 bases remaining between them. The CDR3 is made up of 16 amino acids. Germline V lookup: CDR1 SGHRS, CDR2 YFSETQ.

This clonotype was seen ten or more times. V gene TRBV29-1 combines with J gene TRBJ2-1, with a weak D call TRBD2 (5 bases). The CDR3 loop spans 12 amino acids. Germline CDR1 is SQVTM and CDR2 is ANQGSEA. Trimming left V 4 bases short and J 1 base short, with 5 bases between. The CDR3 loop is CSVAGSYNEQFF. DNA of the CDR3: TGCAGCGTTGCGGGGTCCTACAATGAGCAGTTCTTC.

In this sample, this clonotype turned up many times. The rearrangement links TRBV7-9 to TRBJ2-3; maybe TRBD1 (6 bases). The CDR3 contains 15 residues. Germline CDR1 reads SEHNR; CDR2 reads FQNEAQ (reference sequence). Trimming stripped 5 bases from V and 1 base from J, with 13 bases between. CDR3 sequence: CASSPQGLRTDTQYF. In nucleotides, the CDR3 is TGTGCCAGCAGCCCCCAGGGGCTACGCACAGATACGCAGTATTTT.

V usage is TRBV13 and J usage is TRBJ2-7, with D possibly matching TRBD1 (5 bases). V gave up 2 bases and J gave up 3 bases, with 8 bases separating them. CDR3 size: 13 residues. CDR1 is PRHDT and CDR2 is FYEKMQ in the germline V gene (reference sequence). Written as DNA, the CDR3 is TGTGCCAGCAGCTTATCGACAGTCTACGAGCAGTACTTC. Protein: CASSLSTVYEQYF. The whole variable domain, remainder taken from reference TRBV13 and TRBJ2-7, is AAGVIQSPRHLIKEKRETATLKCYPIPRHDTVYWYQQGPGQDPQFLISFYEKMQSDKGSIPDRFSAQQFSDYHSELNMSSLELGDSALYFCASSLSTVYEQYFGPGTRLTVT.

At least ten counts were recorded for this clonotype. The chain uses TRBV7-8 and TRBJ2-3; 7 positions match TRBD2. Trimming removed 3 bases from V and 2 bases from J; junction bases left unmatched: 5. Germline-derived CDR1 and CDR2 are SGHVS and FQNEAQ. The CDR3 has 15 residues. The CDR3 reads CASSFSRDYTDTQYF. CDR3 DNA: TGTGCCAGCAGCTTCAGCCGGGACTACACAGATACGCAGTATTTT.

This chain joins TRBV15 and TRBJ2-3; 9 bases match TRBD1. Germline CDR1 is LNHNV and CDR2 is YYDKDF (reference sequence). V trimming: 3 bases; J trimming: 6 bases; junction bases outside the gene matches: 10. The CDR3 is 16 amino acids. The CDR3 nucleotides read TGTGCCACCAGCAGTAAAGGGACAGGGATACGCGATACGCAGTATTTT. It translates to CATSSKGTGIRDTQYF.

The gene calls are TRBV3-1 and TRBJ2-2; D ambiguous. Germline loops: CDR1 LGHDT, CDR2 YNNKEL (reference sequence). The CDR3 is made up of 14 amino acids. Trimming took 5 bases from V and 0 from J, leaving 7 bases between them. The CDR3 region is CASSGSANTGELFF. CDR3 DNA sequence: TGTGCCAGCAGCGGCTCTGCGAACACCGGGGAGCTGTTTTTT.

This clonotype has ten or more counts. CDR3 DNA sequence: TGTGCCAGCTCACCAGAACAGGGTCGTACGCTCTACACCTTC. Translating it yields CASSPEQGRTLYTF. V and J are TRBV18 and TRBJ1-2; D is perhaps TRBD1 (6 bases). Germline CDR1 reads KGHSH; CDR2 reads LQKENI. Trimming removed 2 bases from V and 10 bases from J, with 17 bases in between. The CDR3 has 14 amino acids.

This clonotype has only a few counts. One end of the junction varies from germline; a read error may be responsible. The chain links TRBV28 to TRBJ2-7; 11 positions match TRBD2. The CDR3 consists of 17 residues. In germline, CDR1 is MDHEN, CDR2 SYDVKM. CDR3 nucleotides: TGTGCCAGCATGAACCAGGCACTAGCGGGAGAATCCTACGAGCAGCACTTC. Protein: CASMNQALAGESYEQHF.

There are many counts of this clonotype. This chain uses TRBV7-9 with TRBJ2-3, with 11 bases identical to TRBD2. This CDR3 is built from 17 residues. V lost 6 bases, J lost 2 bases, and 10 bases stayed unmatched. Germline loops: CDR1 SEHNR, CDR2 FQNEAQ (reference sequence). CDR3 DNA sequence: TGTGCCAGCAGGTCTCCCCTAGCGGGAGGTCACACAGATACGCAGTATTTT. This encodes CASRSPLAGGHTDTQYF. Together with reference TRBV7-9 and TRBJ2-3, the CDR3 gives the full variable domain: DTGVSQNPRHKITKRGQNVTFRCDPISEHNRLYWYRQTLGQGPEFLTYFQNEAQLEKSRLLSDRFSAERPKGSFSTLEIQRTEQGDSAMYLCASRSPLAGGHTDTQYFGPGTRLTVL.

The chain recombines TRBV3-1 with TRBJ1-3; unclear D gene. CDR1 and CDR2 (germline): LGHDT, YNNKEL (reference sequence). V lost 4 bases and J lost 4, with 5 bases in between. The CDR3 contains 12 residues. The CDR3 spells CASSPGGNTIYF. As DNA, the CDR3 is TGTGCCAGCAGCCCGGGAGGAAACACCATATATTTT.

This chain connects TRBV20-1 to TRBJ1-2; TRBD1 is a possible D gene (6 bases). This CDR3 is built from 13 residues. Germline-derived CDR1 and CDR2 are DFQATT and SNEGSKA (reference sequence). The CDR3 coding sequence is TGCAGAGGAAAGGGGGGGCCTGACTATGGCTACACCTTC. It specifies CRGKGGPDYGYTF.

The CDR3 DNA reads TGTGCCAGCAGTTTAAGGGTCTGGGGCAGCGGCTCCTACAATGAGCAGTTCTTC. Protein: CASSLRVWGSGSYNEQFF. The J gene is TRBJ2-1, the V gene TRBV27; either TRBD1 or TRBD2 may fit D (5 bases each). Per germline, CDR1 MNHEY and CDR2 SMNVEV (reference sequence). The CDR3 is 18 residues long. The V end was cut by 2 bases, the J end by 0 bases, with 17 bases between.

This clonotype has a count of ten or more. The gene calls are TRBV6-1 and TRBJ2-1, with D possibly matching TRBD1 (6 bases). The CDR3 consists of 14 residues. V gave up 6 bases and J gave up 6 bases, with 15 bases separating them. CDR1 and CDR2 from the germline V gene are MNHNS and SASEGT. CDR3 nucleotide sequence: TGTGCCAGCAGATCGGACCAAGGGGGCAATGAGCAGTTCTTC. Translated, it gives CASRSDQGGNEQFF.